These 29 T cell receptor beta chains were all obtained from the same sample, sequenced in a study of siplizumab effects on memory and regulatory T cells. The table came from immunoSEQ multiplex PCR; TCRdb's copy has only in-frame clones and leaves some out. This table holds 75,000 to 100,000 clones, 85% to 95% found once. Sequences were obtained from non-Treg CD4+ T cells sorted from blood. These receptors all come from a human donor in good health.

The chain joins TRBV7-9 to TRBJ2-3, with D perhaps matching TRBD1 (5 bases). This CDR3 is built from 14 residues. The V and J ends lost 2 bases and 3 bases respectively, with 9 bases between them. Germline-derived CDR1 and CDR2 are SEHNR and FQNEAQ (reference sequence). In DNA form, the CDR3 reads TGTGCCAGCAGCTTAAGGCAGGGAACAGATACGCAGTATTTT. Amino acid sequence: CASSLRQGTDTQYF.

The gene calls are TRBV6-6 and TRBJ1-4; D is perhaps TRBD1 (5 bases). CDR1 is MNHNY and CDR2 is SVGAGI in the germline V gene (reference sequence). The CDR3 is 13 residues long. The V gene lost 4 bases and the J gene lost 7 bases, with 10 bases spanning the gap. The CDR3 DNA reads TGTGCCAGCAGTTGGGGACGGGGTGAAAAACTGTTTTTT. Its translation: CASSWGRGEKLFF.

The CDR3 DNA reads as TGTGCCAGCCGCAGCGGCAATAGCGGGAGGATACCAATCACCGGGGAGCTGTTTTTT. Translation: CASRSGNSGRIPITGELFF. The V gene is TRBV13, the J gene TRBJ2-2, with TRBD2 identical over 10 bases. Germline V gene lookup returns CDR1 PRHDT and CDR2 FYEKMQ (reference sequence). This CDR3 has 19 residues. Trimming at V came to 8 bases and at J to 4 bases, leaving 19 bases not matched to a gene.

The genes are TRBV14 and TRBJ2-3, with TRBD1 identical over 7 bases. The trim removed 3 bases at V and 1 base at J, leaving 7 bases unmatched. Germline CDR1 is SGHDN and CDR2 is FVKESK. The CDR3 consists of 16 residues. The CDR3 nucleotides are TGTGCCAGCAGCCACCAAAGACAGGGACGCACAGATACGCAGTATTTT. Its translation: CASSHQRQGRTDTQYF.

The rearrangement uses TRBV5-1 and TRBJ2-5, with 9 bases identical to TRBD2. V shed 0 bases and J 5 bases; nucleotides not matched to a gene: 14. CDR1 is SGHRS, CDR2 YFSETQ, per germline. CDR3 size: 18 residues. The CDR3 nucleotides read TGCGCCAGCAGCTTGGCCATAGGCGGGAGGGCCTTGGAGGAGACCCAGTACTTC. It translates to CASSLAIGGRALEETQYF.

The rearrangement uses TRBV30 and TRBJ1-1; D uncertain. Per germline, CDR1 GTSNPN and CDR2 SVGIG (reference sequence). CDR3 length: 14 residues. Deletions cut 2 bases from V and 0 bases from J, with 10 bases between. CDR3 sequence: CAWSPRAVNTEAFF. CDR3 nucleotides: TGTGCCTGGAGTCCTCGTGCGGTGAACACTGAAGCTTTCTTT.

The gene calls are TRBV9 and TRBJ2-3, with 11 bases that match TRBD2. Trimming took 4 bases from V and 2 from J; bases not matched to a gene: 15. Germline CDR1 reads SGDLS; CDR2 reads YYNGEE. CDR3 length: 19 amino acids. CDR3 loop: CASSSARGPGLAVTDTQYF. The CDR3 bases are TGTGCCAGCAGCTCAGCCAGGGGGCCGGGACTAGCGGTCACAGATACGCAGTATTTT.

The J gene is TRBJ2-7, the V gene TRBV11-2; D assignment may be TRBD1 or TRBD2 (6 bases each). V shed 5 bases and J shed 6 bases, with 20 bases lying between them. The CDR3 consists of 15 residues. Germline loops: CDR1 SGHAT, CDR2 FQNNGV. The CDR3 DNA follows: TGTGCCAGCAGCCCGCTGGCGGGGTGGACAGCCGAGCAGTACTTC. It is translated as CASSPLAGWTAEQYF. Drawing the rest from reference TRBV11-2 and TRBJ2-7, the complete variable domain is EAGVAQSPRYKIIEKRQSVAFWCNPISGHATLYWYQQILGQGPKLLIQFQNNGVVDDSQLPKDRFSAERLKGVDSTLKIQPAKLEDSAVYLCASSPLAGWTAEQYFGPGTRLTVT.

The genes are TRBV2 and TRBJ1-1; D not certain. From germline, CDR1 is SNHLY and CDR2 FYNNEI. This CDR3 comprises 17 residues. V was trimmed by 2 bases and J by 0 bases, leaving 16 bases between them. Written as DNA, the CDR3 is TGTGCCAGCAGTGAACTCCGGGTCGCGCCGCTGAACACTGAAGCTTTCTTT. It codes for CASSELRVAPLNTEAFF.

This clone was recorded only once. This chain joins TRBV7-2 and TRBJ2-3; D remains unclear. CDR1 and CDR2 from the germline V gene are SGHTA and FQGNSA. The CDR3 runs 15 residues. The germline V and J ends were trimmed by 3 bases and 3 bases, with 13 bases remaining between them. The CDR3 DNA reads as TGTGCCAGCAGCTTTAATCTGGGGTCAACAGATACGCAGTATTTT. This codes for CASSFNLGSTDTQYF.

The chain employs TRBV27 and TRBJ2-5, with TRBD2 matching over 10 bases. With 2 bases clipped from V and 5 bases from J, the junction kept 5 bases outside the gene matches. There are 15 residues in the CDR3. CDR1 is MNHEY, CDR2 SMNVEV, per germline (reference sequence). CDR3 coding DNA: TGTGCCAGCAGTTTACTAGCGGGAGTCGGTGAGACCCAGTACTTC. Protein sequence: CASSLLAGVGETQYF.

Only one count was recorded for this clone. The rearrangement uses TRBV11-2 and TRBJ1-1; D ambiguous. The CDR3 is made up of 16 amino acids. Germline V gene data show CDR1 as SGHAT and CDR2 as FQNNGV. Trimming removed 1 base at V and 1 base at J, with 13 bases between. The CDR3: CASSLVGRAPNTEAFF. CDR3 bases: TGTGCCAGCAGCTTAGTCGGAAGGGCCCCGAACACTGAAGCTTTCTTT.

The chain recombines TRBV12-5 with TRBJ2-3; maybe TRBD2 (5 bases). Trimming took off 3 bases at V and 5 bases at J, with 6 bases between the two ends. The CDR3 consists of 12 residues. Per germline, CDR1 LGHNT and CDR2 FRNRAP. The CDR3 bases are TGTGCTAGTGGTTTTGCGGGAGATACGCAGTATTTT. It is translated as CASGFAGDTQYF.

This chain uses TRBV4-1 with TRBJ1-4; no reliable D call. The germline gives CDR1 MGHRA, CDR2 YSYEKL. This CDR3 is 13 amino acids long. Trimming left V 6 bases short and J 4 bases short, with 9 bases between. The CDR3 DNA reads as TGCGCCAGCAGTCTAGGGTTTAATGAAAAACTGTTTTTT. It is translated as CASSLGFNEKLFF.

The CDR3 region has the DNA TGTGCCAGCAGCCAAGAGCTCCGGAGCCTTACCTACGAGCAGTACTTC. Amino acids: CASSQELRSLTYEQYF. V and J are TRBV14 and TRBJ2-7; no clear D. The CDR3 extends over 16 amino acids. Germline values: CDR1 SGHDN, CDR2 FVKESK. The ends were cut back, 0 bases at V and 2 bases at J, with 14 bases in the middle.

The chain uses TRBV7-8 and TRBJ2-6; a possible D gene is TRBD1 (5 bases). Germline V gene lookup returns CDR1 SGHVS and CDR2 FQNEAQ. There are 17 residues in the CDR3. With 8 bases removed from V and 0 bases from J, the gap between germline ends came to 17 bases. CDR3 sequence reads: CASLQSRGFSGANVLTF. The CDR3, as DNA: TGTGCCAGCCTCCAATCAAGGGGATTCTCTGGGGCCAACGTCCTGACTTTC.

The gene calls are TRBV19 and TRBJ1-2; no definite D call. There are 12 residues in the CDR3. V dropped 4 bases and J dropped 4 bases, with 7 bases sitting between them. Germline values: CDR1 LNHDA, CDR2 SQIVND (reference sequence). CDR3 residues: CASSRGLYGYTF. In DNA form, the CDR3 reads TGTGCCAGTAGTAGAGGACTCTATGGCTACACCTTC.

The gene calls are TRBV14 and TRBJ2-1; 11 bases are a match to TRBD2. After removal of 3 bases from V and 16 bases from J, the junction contained 8 bases not matched to a gene. CDR3 size: 13 residues. Germline V gene lookup returns CDR1 SGHDN and CDR2 FVKESK. CDR3 nucleotides: TGTGCCAGCAGCCAGGTTACTAGCGGGAGATACTTCTTC. Translation: CASSQVTSGRYFF. Full variable domain (rest looked up from reference TRBV14 and TRBJ2-1): EAGVTQFPSHSVIEKGQTVTLRCDPISGHDNLYWYRRVMGKEIKFLLHFVKESKQDESGMPNNRFLAERTGGTYSTLKVQPAELEDSGVYFCASSQVTSGRYFFGPGTRLTVL.

The rearrangement uses TRBV7-3 and TRBJ2-5; D could derive from TRBD1 or TRBD2 (5 bases each). The germline CDR1 and CDR2 sequences are SGHTA and FQGTGA. The V gene lost 3 bases and the J gene lost 5 bases, with 13 bases spanning the gap. The CDR3 extends over 14 amino acids. CDR3 sequence (DNA): TGTGCCAGCAGCTTGACCTCCTGGGGGGAGACCCAGTACTTC. Its translation: CASSLTSWGETQYF.

This clone has only a few counts. This chain joins TRBV18 and TRBJ2-5; 11 bases line up with TRBD2. The CDR3 covers 16 residues. The junction had 7 bases not matched to a gene; V was cut back by 2 bases and J by 5 bases. Germline V lookup: CDR1 KGHSH, CDR2 LQKENI. The CDR3 DNA reads TGTGCCAGCTCACCAACGCTAGCGGGAGGCGGCGAGACCCAGTACTTC. Its translation is CASSPTLAGGGETQYF.

CDR3 DNA sequence: TGTGCCAGCAGCTTAAGTCTAGGTCTAGCGGGAGTGGACGAGCAGTACTTC. It is translated as CASSLSLGLAGVDEQYF. V gene TRBV7-9 combines with J gene TRBJ2-7, with TRBD2 matching over 10 bases. Germline values: CDR1 SEHNR, CDR2 FQNEAQ (reference sequence). The J segment lost 5 bases and the V segment lost 2 bases, leaving 12 bases of the junction unmatched. The CDR3 covers 17 residues.

The rearrangement links TRBV5-6 to TRBJ1-1, with TRBD1 matching 11 bases. V dropped 4 bases and J dropped 6; count of bases not matched to a gene: 8. The CDR3 length is 15 residues. The V gene's germline CDR1 is SGHDT and CDR2 YYEEEE. CDR3 coding DNA: TGTGCCAGCAGCCCCGGGACAGGGGGATGGGCTGAAGCTTTCTTT. The encoded protein is CASSPGTGGWAEAFF.

The chain joins TRBV5-1 to TRBJ1-4, with unresolved D. Germline lookup yields CDR1 SGHRS and CDR2 YFSETQ. The CDR3 runs to 13 residues. V lost 6 bases and J lost 5, with 11 bases in between. CDR3 sequence reads: CASTRDKNEKLFF. CDR3 coding DNA: TGCGCCAGCACCCGGGATAAAAATGAAAAACTGTTTTTT.

CDR3 amino acids: CASSLSGLAPTNYGYTF. In DNA, the CDR3 is TGTGCCAGCAGTTTATCGGGGCTTGCACCTACTAACTATGGCTACACCTTC. This chain uses TRBV27 with TRBJ1-2; a possible D gene is TRBD1 (5 bases). The V gene's germline CDR1 is MNHEY and CDR2 SMNVEV (reference sequence). V was pared by 0 bases and J by 0 bases, with 14 bases between. The CDR3 runs 17 residues.

V and J are TRBV25-1 and TRBJ1-5; D perhaps matches TRBD1 (6 bases). Trimming removed 6 bases at V and 6 bases at J, with 15 bases between. The CDR3 extends over 14 amino acids. Germline CDR1 is MGHDK and CDR2 is SYGVNS. CDR3 loop: CASSETGSGQPQHF. In DNA form, the CDR3 reads TGTGCCAGCAGCGAAACAGGGTCGGGTCAGCCCCAGCATTTT.

The chain employs TRBV6-5 and TRBJ2-1; D gene ambiguous. This CDR3 contains 14 residues. V was pared by 2 bases and J by 5 bases, with 10 bases between. Germline V gene data show CDR1 as MNHEY and CDR2 as SVGAGI. The CDR3: CASSYTKQHNEQFF. In DNA, the CDR3 is TGTGCCAGCAGTTACACGAAACAACACAATGAGCAGTTCTTC.

As regards this clone: Its ends do not fully match the called genes, so a read error is possible. The rearrangement uses TRBV5-1 and TRBJ2-2; 9 bases fit TRBD2. CDR3 size: 16 residues. The germline V gene encodes CDR1 SGHRS and CDR2 YFSETQ. CDR3 coding DNA: TGCGCCAGCAGCTTGTCTAGCGGGACCAAACACCGGGGAGCTGTTTTT. It translates to CASSLSSGTKHRGAVF. The variable domain in full, with the rest retrieved from reference TRBV5-1 and TRBJ2-2, is KAGVTQTPRYLIKTRGQQVTLSCSPISGHRSVSWYQQTPGQGLQFLFEYFSETQRNKGNFPGRFSGRQFSNSRSEMNVSTLELGDSALYLCASSLSSGTKHRGAVFGEGSRLTVL.

The J gene is TRBJ2-7, the V gene TRBV30; weak D call: TRBD1 (6 bases). V was trimmed by 1 base and J by 2 bases, leaving 15 bases between them. This CDR3 contains 15 residues. The germline V gene encodes CDR1 GTSNPN and CDR2 SVGIG (reference sequence). The CDR3 DNA reads as TGTGCCTGGAGTGGAACAGGGAAATTAACCTACGAGCAGTACTTC. Its protein product is CAWSGTGKLTYEQYF.

The chain recombines TRBV7-2 with TRBJ1-5, with D possibly matching TRBD1 (6 bases). The CDR3 has 13 amino acids. The ends were cut back, 3 bases at V and 9 bases at J, with 12 bases in the middle. Germline lookup yields CDR1 SGHTA and CDR2 FQGNSA. This CDR3 is CASSLIEGGPQHF. The CDR3 nucleotides are TGTGCCAGCAGCTTGATAGAGGGGGGGCCCCAGCATTTT. The entire variable domain, with the rest obtained from reference TRBV7-2 and TRBJ1-5, is as follows: GAGVSQSPSNKVTEKGKDVELRCDPISGHTALYWYRQSLGQGLEFLIYFQGNSAPDKSGLPSDRFSAERTGGSVSTLTIQRTQQEDSAVYLCASSLIEGGPQHFGDGTRLSIL.